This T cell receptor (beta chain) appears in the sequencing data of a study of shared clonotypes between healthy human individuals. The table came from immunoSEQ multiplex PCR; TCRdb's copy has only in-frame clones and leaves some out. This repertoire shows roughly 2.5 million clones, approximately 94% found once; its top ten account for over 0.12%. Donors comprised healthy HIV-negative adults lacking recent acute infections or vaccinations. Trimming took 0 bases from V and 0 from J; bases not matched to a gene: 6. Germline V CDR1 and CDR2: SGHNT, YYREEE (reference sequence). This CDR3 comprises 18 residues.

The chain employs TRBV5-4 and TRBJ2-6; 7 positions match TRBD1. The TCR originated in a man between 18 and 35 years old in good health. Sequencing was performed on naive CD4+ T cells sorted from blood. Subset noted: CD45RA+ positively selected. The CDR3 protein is CASSLVDRVISGANVLTF. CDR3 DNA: TGTGCCAGCAGCTTGGTTGACAGGGTGATCTCTGGGGCCAACGTCCTGACTTTC. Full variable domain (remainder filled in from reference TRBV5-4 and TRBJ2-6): ETGVTQSPTHLIKTRGQQVTLRCSSQSGHNTVSWYQQALGQGPQFIFQYYREEENGRGNFPPRFSGLQFPNYSSELNVNALELDDSALYLCASSLVDRVISGANVLTFGAGSRLTVL.